This TCR beta chain was sequenced for a study of blood T cell repertoires in COVID-19. In the original processing: Estimation of nucleated cell counts was performed using reference gene primer amplification. Using immunoSEQ multiplex PCR, the repertoire was profiled, and TCRdb retains in-frame clones only, with some absent. V, J and clone size are those of that table, while D and trimming were read from the DNA. This table has about 160,000 clones, about nine tenths appearing once. V was pared by 4 bases and J by 7 bases, with 9 bases between. This CDR3 spans 11 amino acids. The germline V gene has CDR1 SGHRS and CDR2 YFSETQ.

The sequence was obtained from a woman in her thirties or forties who had been exposed to COVID-19. The genes are TRBV5-1 and TRBJ2-7; TRBD2 is a possible D gene (5 bases). The source material was PBMCs or T cells enriched from blood (not recorded which). CDR3 in amino acids: CASSDYEEQYF. The CDR3 bases are TGCGCCAGCAGCGACTACGAGGAGCAGTACTTC. The complete variable domain, with remaining parts taken from reference TRBV5-1 and TRBJ2-7, reads KAGVTQTPRYLIKTRGQQVTLSCSPISGHRSVSWYQQTPGQGLQFLFEYFSETQRNKGNFPGRFSGRQFSNSRSEMNVSTLELGDSALYLCASSDYEEQYFGPGTRLTVT.